The rows below give T cell receptor beta chains drawn from one sample of a study of OX40 agonist ivuxolimab in advanced cancers. Using immunoSEQ multiplex PCR, the repertoire was profiled, and TCRdb retains in-frame clones only, with some absent. Seen here are about 65,000 clones, approximately 90% observed once, and the top ten hold around 1.8%. The material was CD4+ or CD8+ T cells sorted from blood, obtained in a trial of the OX40 agonist ivuxolimab. All receptors derive from an adult with an advanced solid tumor such as melanoma, head and neck, liver or kidney cancer. CDR3s include the opening cysteine and the closing phenylalanine or tryptophan. The order of the fields is CDR3 length, clone size, V gene, J gene, D gene, CDR3 protein, CDR3 DNA. The D gene is left open where the match is weak. A clone size is listed for some rows: how often the clone was seen (once, few, many), or a class if it is expanded.

len: 17
abundance: .
v_gene: TRBV19
j_gene: TRBJ2-6
d_gene: .
CDR3aa: CASRDRAGGSGANVLTF
CDR3nt: TGTGCCAGCAGAGACAGGGCCGGAGGGTCTGGGGCCAACGTCCTGACTTTC

len: 14
abundance: .
v_gene: TRBV25-1
j_gene: TRBJ1-6
d_gene: .
CDR3aa: CASTPGTRSSPLHF
CDR3nt: TGTGCCAGCACACCCGGGACCCGGTCTTCACCCCTCCACTTT

len: 13
abundance: .
v_gene: TRBV6-6
j_gene: TRBJ1-2
d_gene: .
CDR3aa: CASNLQESYGYTF
CDR3nt: TGTGCCAGCAACTTACAGGAGTCCTATGGCTACACCTTC

len: 13
abundance: .
v_gene: TRBV10-3
j_gene: TRBJ2-3
d_gene: .
CDR3aa: CAITASNTDTQYF
CDR3nt: TGTGCCATCACTGCTTCGAACACAGATACGCAGTATTTT

len: 18
abundance: few
v_gene: TRBV4-1
j_gene: TRBJ2-1
d_gene: TRBD2
CDR3aa: CASSQDRGTSGVYNEQFF
CDR3nt: TGCGCCAGCAGCCAAGATCGAGGTACTAGCGGGGTCTACAATGAGCAGTTCTTC

len: 15
abundance: .
v_gene: TRBV7-3
j_gene: TRBJ1-6
d_gene: .
CDR3aa: CASSLGPDDNSPLHF
CDR3nt: TGTGCCAGCAGCTTAGGTCCGGACGATAATTCACCCCTCCACTTT

len: 16
abundance: .
v_gene: TRBV5-4
j_gene: TRBJ2-5
d_gene: TRBD1
CDR3aa: CASSQPGQGSKETQYF
CDR3nt: TGTGCCAGCAGCCAACCGGGACAGGGGTCCAAAGAGACCCAGTACTTC

len: 15
abundance: .
v_gene: TRBV18
j_gene: TRBJ1-1
d_gene: .
CDR3aa: CASSPLRGSDTEAFF
CDR3nt: TGTGCCAGCTCACCACTAAGGGGCTCGGACACTGAAGCTTTCTTT

len: 13
abundance: .
v_gene: TRBV6-6
j_gene: TRBJ1-1
d_gene: TRBD1
CDR3aa: CASSRTGQTEAFF
CDR3nt: TGTGCCAGCAGTCGGACAGGGCAAACTGAAGCTTTCTTT

len: 15
abundance: .
v_gene: TRBV6-5
j_gene: TRBJ2-7
d_gene: .
CDR3aa: CASSPGPSVGYEQYF
CDR3nt: TGTGCCAGCAGTCCCGGACCTAGTGTAGGCTACGAGCAGTACTTC